Here is one T cell receptor beta chain with its context. Its antigen is unidentified. These data are taken from a study of cytomegalovirus exposure and HLA in healthy donors. Study-wide findings and caveats: Fewer N-insertions than the approximately 700-donor mean were reportedly shown by an Asian-associated ancestry cluster in a later analysis. CMV serostatus stood as the only immune exposure information on hand. One variant, a missense change in DCLRE1C, was linked in a later analysis to TCR beta V- and J-gene trimming. As a later analysis revealed, the rate of TCR association differed by HLA locus, with DRB1 most and HLA-C fewest.

PCR was performed using 60 Vbeta and 13 Jbeta primers. Only in-frame clones appear in the TCRdb table, and some are missing; sequencing was by immunoSEQ multiplex PCR. The data hold about 200,000 clones, with almost 80% observed a single time. Trimming stripped 6 bases from V and 1 base from J, with 10 bases between. The CDR3 runs to 15 residues. The germline V gene has CDR1 LGHNA and CDR2 YSLEER. This receptor was taken from a male donor in good health and CMV-seronegative. The chain joins TRBV4-3 to TRBJ2-6; TRBD2 might be the D (6 bases). Sequencing used PBMCs. CDR3 in amino acids: CASREEGSGANVLTF. The CDR3 coding sequence is TGCGCCAGCAGGGAGGAGGGTTCTGGGGCCAACGTCCTGACTTTC.